This is a list of T cell receptor beta chains from one sample in a study of response to subunit inactivated influenza vaccine. TCRdb independently ran MiXCR on the RT-PCR reads; one entry per CDR3 protein. The table has 430,000 or so distinct CDR3 sequences, approximately 9.9% seen once. The sequences come from PBMCs from blood, collected roughly 48 days after vaccination. These receptors were taken from a man in his fifties or sixties who received an inactivated influenza vaccine. Both conserved end residues are part of each CDR3. A D gene is named only where the DNA matches it firmly. Not every row has a clone size; where given, it reads once, few, many or a size class.

size: few; V: TRBV12-3/TRBV12-4; J: TRBJ2-2; D: .; CDR3: CASSPLMNTGELFF; DNA: TGTGCCAGCAGTCCTCTCATGAACACCGGGGAGCTGTTTTTT
size: .; V: TRBV7-8; J: TRBJ2-1; D: .; CDR3: CASSLGGIGGNEQFF; DNA: TGTGCCAGCAGCTTAGGAGGGATCGGGGGCAATGAGCAGTTCTTC
size: .; V: TRBV6-2/TRBV6-3; J: TRBJ2-1; D: .; CDR3: CASSILNYEQFF; DNA: TGTGCCAGCAGTATTTTAAACTACGAGCAGTTCTTC
size: .; V: TRBV18; J: TRBJ2-2; D: TRBD1; CDR3: CASSPQQGGQNTGELFF; DNA: TGTGCCAGCTCACCACAACAGGGGGGACAGAACACCGGGGAGCTGTTTTTT
size: many; V: TRBV9; J: TRBJ2-3; D: .; CDR3: CASSVDPSTDTQYF; DNA: TGTGCCAGCAGCGTAGATCCTAGCACAGATACGCAGTATTTT
size: few; V: TRBV29-1; J: TRBJ2-7; D: TRBD1; CDR3: CSVSGTPGQGYEQYF; DNA: TGCAGCGTTTCCGGAACCCCGGGACAGGGTTACGAGCAGTACTTC
size: few; V: TRBV20-1; J: TRBJ2-7; D: .; CDR3: CSARQNLGYEQYF; DNA: TGCAGTGCTAGACAGAACCTCGGGTACGAGCAGTACTTC
size: few; V: TRBV5-1; J: TRBJ2-7; D: .; CDR3: CASSLGYARERPYEQYF; DNA: TGCGCCAGCAGCTTGGGTTATGCGAGGGAAAGGCCCTACGAGCAGTACTTC
size: few; V: TRBV4-3; J: TRBJ1-1; D: .; CDR3: CASSQDPRGVSTEAFF; DNA: TGCGCCAGCAGCCAAGATCCCAGGGGAGTGAGCACTGAAGCTTTCTTT
size: many; V: TRBV27; J: TRBJ1-1; D: .; CDR3: CASSLRGNTEAFF; DNA: TGTGCCAGCAGTTTACGAGGGAACACTGAAGCTTTCTTT
size: few; V: TRBV3-1; J: TRBJ2-3; D: TRBD2; CDR3: CASSQTSGGGYTQYF; DNA: TGTGCCAGCAGCCAAACTAGCGGGGGGGGATATACGCAGTATTTT
size: .; V: TRBV28; J: TRBJ2-1; D: .; CDR3: CASSPPTNSYNEQFF; DNA: TGTGCCAGCAGTCCCCCGACAAACTCCTACAATGAGCAGTTCTTC
size: many; V: TRBV7-2; J: TRBJ2-1; D: TRBD2; CDR3: CASSPSSGRADEQFF; DNA: TGTGCCAGCAGCCCCTCTAGCGGGAGGGCCGATGAGCAGTTCTTC
size: few; V: TRBV5-1; J: TRBJ1-2; D: TRBD1; CDR3: CASSLERTGRELLLGGGYTF; DNA: TGCGCCAGCAGCTTGGAGCGGACAGGGAGGGAGCTCCTTCTGGGAGGTGGCTACACCTTC
size: .; V: TRBV5-6; J: TRBJ2-3; D: TRBD2; CDR3: CASSLVGRAIDTQYF; DNA: TGTGCCAGCAGCTTGGTCGGGAGGGCCATAGATACGCAGTATTTT
size: .; V: TRBV28; J: TRBJ2-7; D: .; CDR3: CASSLPAGTPYEQYF; DNA: TGTGCCAGCAGTTTACCAGCGGGCACCCCCTACGAGCAGTACTTC
size: many; V: TRBV25-1; J: TRBJ2-1; D: .; CDR3: CASSESNNNEQFF; DNA: TGTGCCAGCAGTGAATCTAATAACAATGAGCAGTTCTTC
size: few; V: TRBV20-1; J: TRBJ1-1; D: .; CDR3: CGTPNMGNTEAFF; DNA: TGCGGAACCCCAAACATGGGGAACACTGAAGCTTTCTTT
size: many; V: TRBV4-3; J: TRBJ1-5; D: .; CDR3: CASSQEAGKRNQPQHF; DNA: TGCGCCAGCAGCCAAGAGGCAGGGAAGAGGAATCAGCCCCAGCATTTT
size: few; V: TRBV7-9; J: TRBJ1-1; D: TRBD1; CDR3: CASSSGQGERGTEAFF; DNA: TGTGCCAGCAGCTCGGGACAGGGGGAACGAGGCACTGAAGCTTTCTTT
size: many; V: TRBV6-1; J: TRBJ1-2; D: TRBD1; CDR3: CASSKTGRGGGYTF; DNA: TGTGCCAGCAGTAAGACAGGGAGGGGGGGAGGCTACACCTTC
size: .; V: TRBV20-1; J: TRBJ1-1; D: TRBD1; CDR3: CSASPDRAVEAFF; DNA: TGCAGTGCTAGCCCCGACAGGGCGGTTGAAGCTTTCTTT
size: few; V: TRBV6-5; J: TRBJ1-2; D: .; CDR3: CASSYAGEYGYTF; DNA: TGTGCCAGCAGTTACGCAGGGGAATATGGCTACACCTTC
size: few; V: TRBV4-3; J: TRBJ1-1; D: .; CDR3: CASSQDGHTEAFF; DNA: TGCGCCAGCAGCCAAGATGGGCATACTGAAGCTTTCTTT
size: many; V: TRBV29-1; J: TRBJ1-2; D: .; CDR3: CSVGVRGHYGYTF; DNA: TGCAGCGTTGGAGTCCGGGGACACTATGGCTACACCTTC
size: many; V: TRBV6-1; J: TRBJ1-2; D: .; CDR3: CASILQEISYGYTF; DNA: TGTGCCAGCATCCTTCAGGAAATCTCCTATGGCTACACCTTC
size: .; V: TRBV29-1; J: TRBJ2-5; D: .; CDR3: CSVAGPGPGTQYF; DNA: TGCAGCGTTGCAGGGCCCGGGCCTGGGACCCAGTACTTC
size: .; V: TRBV12-3/TRBV12-4; J: TRBJ1-1; D: TRBD1; CDR3: CASSLWTGETEAFF; DNA: TGTGCCAGCAGTTTATGGACAGGGGAAACTGAAGCTTTCTTT
size: many; V: TRBV5-1; J: TRBJ2-7; D: TRBD1; CDR3: CASSRTGNFYEQYF; DNA: TGCGCCAGCAGCAGGACAGGGAATTTTTACGAGCAGTACTTC
size: many; V: TRBV5-1; J: TRBJ2-7; D: TRBD2; CDR3: CASSFGLAGAFPYEQYF; DNA: TGCGCCAGCAGCTTCGGACTAGCGGGAGCGTTTCCCTACGAGCAGTACTTC
size: .; V: TRBV6-1; J: TRBJ2-5; D: .; CDR3: CASSQRQRNGETQYF; DNA: TGTGCCAGCAGTCAAAGACAGAGAAATGGAGAGACCCAGTACTTC